This TCR beta chain was found in a study of immune evolution from preneoplasia to lung adenocarcinoma. Across the whole study: HLA loss of heterozygosity: 7% AIS, 15% MIA, roughly 30% ADC, none AAH.

CDR1 and CDR2 (germline): SGHRS, YFSETQ. CDR3 length: 17 amino acids. The junction had 14 bases not matched to a gene; V was cut back by 4 bases and J by 4 bases. Method: immunoSEQ multiplex PCR; TCRdb's copy keeps in-frame clones and lacks some. Among approximately 12,000 clones listed, 70% to 90% were seen once. Histologic diagnosis was independently verified by two lung pathologists. Premalignant or tumor cells were enriched by macro-dissection after pathologic assessment. The receptor comes from a person between 45 and 75 years old with lung adenocarcinoma. The sample comprised FFPE tissue from an adenomatous hyperplasia lung lesion. Indicated subset: atypical adenomatous hyperplasia (AAH), lung preneoplasia. V gene TRBV5-1 combines with J gene TRBJ2-3, with 8 bases aligning to TRBD2. The CDR3 region is CASSSDGRGVGADTQYF. Here the CDR3 DNA reads TGCGCCAGCAGCAGCGACGGGAGGGGAGTTGGGGCAGATACGCAGTATTTT.